This TCR beta chain was identified in a study of beta chain features in type 1 diabetes. Study findings and constraints: More deletions and fewer insertions at VDJ junctions were found in patients with type 1 diabetes. cDNA sequencing could over-represent cells with high TCR expression. All four CD4+ subsets of Type 1 diabetes patients contained TCRB CDR3s that were moderately but significantly shorter.

Sequencing targeted expressed TCRB transcripts, as all isolated RNA had been reverse transcribed. Naive, central memory and regulatory T cell samples came to a mean of around 3.3 million reads. Sequenced by immunoSEQ multiplex PCR; TCRdb stores in-frame clones only, minus some. This table holds fewer than 350,000 clones, around 16% found once. Based on CD45RO/CCR7/CD25/CD127/CD95/CD27, CD4+ regulatory, stem cell-like memory, naive and central memory cells were sorted. Germline loops: CDR1 LGHNA, CDR2 YSLEER. This CDR3 comprises 13 residues. Trimming took 2 bases from V and 0 from J, leaving 4 bases between them. For this clone: Its matching antigen is unknown.

Sequenced material: naive CD4+ T cells from blood. This TCR was sampled from a man between 18 and 29 years old with type 1 diabetes. The chain recombines TRBV4-3 with TRBJ1-1, with D unclear. The CDR3 sequence is CASSQSVNTEAFF. The CDR3 DNA sequence: TGCGCCAGCAGCCAATCAGTGAACACTGAAGCTTTCTTT.